This T cell receptor (beta chain) emerged from a study of beta chain features in type 1 diabetes. Study conclusions and caveats: Among patients with Type 1 diabetes, TCRB CDR3s were moderately but significantly shorter in every one of the four CD4+ subsets.

The authors sorted CD4+ naive, central memory, regulatory and stem cell-like memory cells via CD45RO/CCR7/CD25/CD127/CD95/CD27. Investigators reverse transcribed all isolated RNA, so they sequenced expressed TCRB transcripts. Repertoires were generated with immunoSEQ multiplex PCR, while TCRdb's copy carries only in-frame clones and drops some. Of about 390,000 clones listed, around 10% were seen once; the top ten hold 0.45% to 0.65%. This clone has more than one count but fewer than ten. The antigen remains unidentified. This CDR3 is 14 amino acids long. Germline lookup yields CDR1 SGHRS and CDR2 YFSETQ. Between the trimmed V and J ends, which lost 4 bases and 0 bases, there was a span of 5 bases.

The sequencing input was central memory CD4+ T cells from blood. The chain uses TRBV5-1 and TRBJ2-6; D uncertain. The clonotype originates from a man aged 25 to 40 with type 1 diabetes. In DNA form, the CDR3 reads TGCGCCAGCAGCCCGGACTCTGGGGCCAACGTCCTGACTTTC. It specifies CASSPDSGANVLTF.